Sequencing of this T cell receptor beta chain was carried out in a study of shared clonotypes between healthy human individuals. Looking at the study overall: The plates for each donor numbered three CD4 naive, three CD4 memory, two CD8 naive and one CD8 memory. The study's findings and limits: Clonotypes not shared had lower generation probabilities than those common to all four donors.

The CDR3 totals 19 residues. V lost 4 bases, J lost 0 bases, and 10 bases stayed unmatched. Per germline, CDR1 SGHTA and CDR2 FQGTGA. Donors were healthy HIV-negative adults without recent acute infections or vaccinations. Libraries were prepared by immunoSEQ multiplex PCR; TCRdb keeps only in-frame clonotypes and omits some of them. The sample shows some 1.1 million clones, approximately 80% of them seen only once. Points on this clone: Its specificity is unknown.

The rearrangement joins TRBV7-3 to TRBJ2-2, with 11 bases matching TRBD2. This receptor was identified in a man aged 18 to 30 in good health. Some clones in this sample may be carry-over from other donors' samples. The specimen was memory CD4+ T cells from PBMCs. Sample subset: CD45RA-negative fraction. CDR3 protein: CASSSFPGLAESNTGELFF. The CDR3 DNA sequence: TGTGCCAGCAGCTCGTTCCCGGGACTAGCGGAGTCGAACACCGGGGAGCTGTTTTTT.